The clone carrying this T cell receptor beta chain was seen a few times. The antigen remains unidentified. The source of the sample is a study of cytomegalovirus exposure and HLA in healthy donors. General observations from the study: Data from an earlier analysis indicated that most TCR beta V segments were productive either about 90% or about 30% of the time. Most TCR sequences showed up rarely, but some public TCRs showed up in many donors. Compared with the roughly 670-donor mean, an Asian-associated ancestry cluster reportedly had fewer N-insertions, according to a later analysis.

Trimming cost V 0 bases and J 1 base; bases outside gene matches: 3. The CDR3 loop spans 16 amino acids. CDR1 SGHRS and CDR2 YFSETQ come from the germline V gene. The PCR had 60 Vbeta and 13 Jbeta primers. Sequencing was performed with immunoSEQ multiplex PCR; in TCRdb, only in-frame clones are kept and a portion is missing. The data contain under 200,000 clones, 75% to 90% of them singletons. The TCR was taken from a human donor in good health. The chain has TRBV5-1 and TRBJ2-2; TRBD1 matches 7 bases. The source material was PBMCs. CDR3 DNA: TGCGCCAGCAGCTTGGAGGCAGGGGGGAACACCGGGGAGCTGTTTTTT. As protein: CASSLEAGGNTGELFF.